This TCR beta chain was captured in a study of OX40 agonist ivuxolimab in advanced cancers. The data were produced by immunoSEQ multiplex PCR, yet TCRdb's version contains in-frame clones alone and is incomplete. The sample includes more than 60,000 clones, approximately 84% of them seen just once. Germline loops: CDR1 SNHLY, CDR2 FYNNEI. Trimming took 6 bases from V and 2 from J; bases not matched to a gene: 3. The CDR3 sequence is 14 residues long. This TCR was recovered from an adult with an advanced solid tumor such as melanoma, head and neck, liver or kidney cancer. V gene TRBV2 combines with J gene TRBJ2-1, with 8 positions matching TRBD2. Specimen: CD4+ or CD8+ T cells sorted from blood, collected in a trial of the OX40 agonist ivuxolimab. The CDR3 DNA is TGTGCCAGCAGGGGACTAGACACCTACAATGAGCAGTTCTTC. This sequence encodes CASRGLDTYNEQFF.